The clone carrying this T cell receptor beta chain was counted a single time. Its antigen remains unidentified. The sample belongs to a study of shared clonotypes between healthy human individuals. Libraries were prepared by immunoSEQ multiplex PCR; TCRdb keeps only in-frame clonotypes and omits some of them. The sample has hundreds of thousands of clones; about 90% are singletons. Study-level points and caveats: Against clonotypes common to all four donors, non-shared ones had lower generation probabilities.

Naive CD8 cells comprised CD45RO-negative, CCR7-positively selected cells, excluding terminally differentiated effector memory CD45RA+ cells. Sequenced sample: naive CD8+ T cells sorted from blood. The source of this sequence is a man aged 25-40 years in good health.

CDR3 sequence (DNA): TGTGCCAGCAGCTCCGGGACAGGGAAAAACATTCAGTACTTC. Translation gives CASSSGTGKNIQYF. This chain joins TRBV11-3 and TRBJ2-4, with 9 bases aligning to TRBD1. V shed 4 bases, J shed 4 bases, and the junction held 2 bases outside the gene matches. Germline CDR1 is SGHNT and CDR2 is YENEEA. CDR3 size: 14 residues.